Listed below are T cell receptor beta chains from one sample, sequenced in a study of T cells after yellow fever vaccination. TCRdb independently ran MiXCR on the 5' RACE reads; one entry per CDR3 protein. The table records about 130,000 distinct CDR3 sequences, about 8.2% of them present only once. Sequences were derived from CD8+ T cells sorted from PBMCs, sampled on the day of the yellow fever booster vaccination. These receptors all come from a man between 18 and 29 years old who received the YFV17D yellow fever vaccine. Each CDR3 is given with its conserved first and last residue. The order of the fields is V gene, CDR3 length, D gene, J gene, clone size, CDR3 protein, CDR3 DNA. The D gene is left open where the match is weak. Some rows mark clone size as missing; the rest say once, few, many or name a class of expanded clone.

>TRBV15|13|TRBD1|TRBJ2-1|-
CATSDRDYNEQFF
TGTGCCACCAGTGACAGGGACTACAATGAGCAGTTCTTC
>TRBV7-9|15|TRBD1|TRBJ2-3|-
CASSTGQGGTDTQYF
TGTGCCAGCAGCACAGGACAGGGTGGCACAGATACGCAGTATTTT
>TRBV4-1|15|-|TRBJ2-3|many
CASSPRTVSTDTQYF
TGCGCCAGCAGCCCAAGGACAGTTAGCACAGATACGCAGTATTTT
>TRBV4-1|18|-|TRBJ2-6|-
CASSQVVGPTAGANVLTF
TGCGCCAGCAGCCAAGTAGTGGGGCCGACAGCCGGGGCCAACGTCCTGACTTTC
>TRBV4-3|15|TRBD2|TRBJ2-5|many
CASSQDLAGGETQYF
TGCGCCAGCAGCCAAGATCTAGCGGGGGGTGAGACCCAGTACTTC
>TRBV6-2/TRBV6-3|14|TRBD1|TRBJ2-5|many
CASSWTGGEETQYF
TGTGCCAGCAGTTGGACAGGGGGCGAGGAGACCCAGTACTTC
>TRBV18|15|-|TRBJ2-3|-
CASSRPAGDTDTQYF
TGTGCCAGCTCTCGACCGGCCGGTGACACAGATACGCAGTATTTT
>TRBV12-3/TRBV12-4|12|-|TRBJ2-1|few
CASKGNNNEQFF
TGTGCCAGCAAAGGGAATAACAATGAGCAGTTCTTC
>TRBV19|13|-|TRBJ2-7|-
CASSVDSSYEQYF
TGTGCCAGTAGTGTGGACAGTTCCTACGAGCAGTACTTC
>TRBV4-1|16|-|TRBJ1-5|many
CASADRPKSSNQPQHF
TGCGCCAGCGCGGACAGACCCAAGTCTAGCAATCAGCCCCAGCATTTT
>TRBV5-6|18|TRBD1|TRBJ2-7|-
CASSFRFEGQGSFYEQYF
TGTGCCAGCAGCTTCCGTTTCGAGGGACAGGGGAGTTTCTACGAGCAGTACTTC
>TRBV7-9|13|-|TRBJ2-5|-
CASTPGNQETQYF
TGTGCCAGCACCCCCGGGAACCAAGAGACCCAGTACTTC
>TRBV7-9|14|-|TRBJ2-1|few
CASSLVQGYNEQFF
TGTGCCAGCAGCTTAGTGCAGGGCTACAATGAGCAGTTCTTC
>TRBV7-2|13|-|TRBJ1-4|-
CASSFRGIEKLFF
TGTGCCAGCAGCTTCCGGGGAATTGAAAAACTGTTTTTT
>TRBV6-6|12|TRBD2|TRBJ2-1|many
CASSPGGFEQFF
TGTGCCAGCAGTCCCGGGGGGTTTGAGCAGTTCTTC
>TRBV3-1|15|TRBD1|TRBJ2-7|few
CASSRGPGQAYEQYF
TGTGCCAGCAGCCGAGGCCCGGGACAGGCCTACGAGCAGTACTTC
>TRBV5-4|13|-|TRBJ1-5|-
CASSIEGYQPQHF
TGTGCCAGCAGTATCGAAGGTTATCAGCCCCAGCATTTT
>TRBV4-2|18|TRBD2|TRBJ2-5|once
CASSQGTSGDIYQETQYF
TGTGCCAGCAGCCAAGGGACTAGCGGGGATATTTATCAAGAGACCCAGTACTTC
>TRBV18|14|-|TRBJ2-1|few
CASSPRHRYNEQFF
TGTGCCAGCTCACCACGGCACAGATACAATGAGCAGTTCTTC
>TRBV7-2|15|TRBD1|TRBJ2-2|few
CASSQGTAATGELFF
TGTGCCAGCAGCCAAGGGACAGCAGCCACCGGGGAGCTGTTTTTT
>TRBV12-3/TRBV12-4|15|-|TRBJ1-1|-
CASSLVAEGATEAFF
TGTGCCAGCAGTTTAGTGGCAGAGGGAGCCACTGAAGCTTTCTTT
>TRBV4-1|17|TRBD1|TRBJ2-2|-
CASSHLPGQGDTGELFF
TGCGCCAGCAGCCACCTACCGGGACAGGGGGACACCGGGGAGCTGTTTTTT
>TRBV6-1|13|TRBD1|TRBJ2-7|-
CASSDLGQGAGVF
TGTGCCAGCAGTGACCTTGGACAGGGGGCGGGAGTCTTC
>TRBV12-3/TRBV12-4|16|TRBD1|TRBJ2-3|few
CASRSTGTGFADTQYF
TGTGCCAGCAGATCAACCGGGACAGGGTTCGCAGATACGCAGTATTTT
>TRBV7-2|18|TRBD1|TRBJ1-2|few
CASSLLAWYWTGVYGYTF
TGTGCCAGCAGCTTATTAGCTTGGTATTGGACAGGGGTATATGGCTACACCTTC
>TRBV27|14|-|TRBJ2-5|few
CASSFGRYQETQYF
TGTGCCAGCTCCTTCGGGCGATACCAAGAGACCCAGTACTTC
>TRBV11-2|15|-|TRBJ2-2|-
CASSLVTRSTGELFF
TGTGCCAGCAGCTTAGTTACGAGAAGCACCGGGGAGCTGTTTTTT
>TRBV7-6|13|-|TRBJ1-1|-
CASSPGTPTEAFF
TGTGCCAGCAGCCCCGGGACACCCACTGAAGCTTTCTTT